This T cell receptor beta chain is drawn from a study of cytomegalovirus exposure and HLA in healthy donors. Study information: The Caucasian-associated ancestry cluster contained 81% of the roughly 390 genotyped donors.

Study results and caveats: Analysis was carried out at a later point, and it linked a missense DCLRE1C variant to TCR beta V- and J-gene trimming. Solely CMV serostatus was available to characterize immune exposure. In vitro assays verified that a few CMV-associated chains recognized CMV antigens specifically.

Turning to this clone: Its specificity is unknown.

PCR primers comprised 60 Vbeta and 13 Jbeta primers. Produced via immunoSEQ multiplex PCR; TCRdb's table is partial and in-frame only. The data contain approximately 190,000 clones, roughly 80% of them singletons. The TCR was taken from a woman aged 18-35 years in good health and CMV-seronegative. Sequenced sample: PBMCs.

The CDR3 DNA follows: TGTGCCAGCAGCGCCGCAGGGGCTAGCGGGATATATGAGCAGTTCTTC. This sequence encodes CASSAAGASGIYEQFF. This chain links TRBV11-2 with TRBJ2-1; 9 nucleotides line up with TRBD2. The CDR3 is 16 residues long. Germline assignment: CDR1 SGHAT and CDR2 FQNNGV. Unmatched junction bases numbered 13, after V lost 5 bases and J lost 8 bases.